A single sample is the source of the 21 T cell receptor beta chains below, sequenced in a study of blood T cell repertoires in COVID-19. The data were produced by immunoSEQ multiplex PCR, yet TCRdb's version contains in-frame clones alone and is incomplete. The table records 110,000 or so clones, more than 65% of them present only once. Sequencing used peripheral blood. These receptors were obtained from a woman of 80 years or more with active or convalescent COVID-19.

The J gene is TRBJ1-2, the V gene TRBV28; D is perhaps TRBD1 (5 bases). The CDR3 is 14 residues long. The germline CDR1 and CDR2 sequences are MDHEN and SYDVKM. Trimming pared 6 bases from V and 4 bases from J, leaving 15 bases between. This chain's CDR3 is CASRPLVGLYGYTF. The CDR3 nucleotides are TGTGCCAGCAGACCTTTAGTGGGGCTCTATGGCTACACCTTC.

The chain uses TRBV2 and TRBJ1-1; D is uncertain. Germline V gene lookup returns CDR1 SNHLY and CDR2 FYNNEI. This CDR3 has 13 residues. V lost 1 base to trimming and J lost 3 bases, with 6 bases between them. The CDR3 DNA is TGTGCCAGCAGTGAAGACCCAGACACTGAAGCTTTCTTT. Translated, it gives CASSEDPDTEAFF.

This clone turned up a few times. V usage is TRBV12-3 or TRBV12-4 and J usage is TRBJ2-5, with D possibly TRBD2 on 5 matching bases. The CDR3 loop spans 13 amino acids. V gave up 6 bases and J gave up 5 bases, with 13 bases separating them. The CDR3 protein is CASSRDQMETQYF. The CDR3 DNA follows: TGTGCCAGCAGCCGGGATCAGATGGAGACCCAGTACTTC.

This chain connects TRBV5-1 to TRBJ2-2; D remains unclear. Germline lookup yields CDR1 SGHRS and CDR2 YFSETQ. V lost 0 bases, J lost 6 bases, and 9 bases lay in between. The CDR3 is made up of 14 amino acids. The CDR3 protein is CASSLDLSAGELFF. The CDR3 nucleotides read TGCGCCAGCAGCTTGGATCTGTCCGCCGGGGAGCTGTTTTTT.

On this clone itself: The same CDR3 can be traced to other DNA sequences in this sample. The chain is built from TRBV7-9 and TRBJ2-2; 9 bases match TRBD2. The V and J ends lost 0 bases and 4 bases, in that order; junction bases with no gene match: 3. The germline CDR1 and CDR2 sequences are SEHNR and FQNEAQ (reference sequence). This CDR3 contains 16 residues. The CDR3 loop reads CASSLAAGGPTGELFF. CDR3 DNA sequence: TGTGCCAGCAGCTTAGCGGCGGGAGGGCCCACCGGGGAGCTGTTTTTT.

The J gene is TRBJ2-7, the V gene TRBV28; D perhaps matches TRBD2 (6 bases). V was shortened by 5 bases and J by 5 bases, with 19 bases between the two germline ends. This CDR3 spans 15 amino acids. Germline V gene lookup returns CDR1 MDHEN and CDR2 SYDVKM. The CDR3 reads CASSRRGRASDEQYF. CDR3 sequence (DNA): TGTGCCAGCAGTAGGCGGGGCAGAGCATCGGACGAGCAGTACTTC.

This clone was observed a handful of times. The CDR3 DNA sequence: TGTGCCAGCAGCTGGAACAGGGGGGATTCACCCCTCCACTTT. Protein: CASSWNRGDSPLHF. The chain combines TRBV5-4 with TRBJ1-6; TRBD1 matches 8 bases. The CDR3 totals 14 residues. CDR1 and CDR2 from the germline V gene are SGHNT and YYREEE (reference sequence). The V segment lost 3 bases and the J segment 8 bases; nucleotides outside the gene matches: 4.

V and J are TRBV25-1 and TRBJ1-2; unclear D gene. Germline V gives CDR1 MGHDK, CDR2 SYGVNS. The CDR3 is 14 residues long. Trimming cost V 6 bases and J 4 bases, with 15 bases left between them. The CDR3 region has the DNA TGTGCCAGCAGGAGAATTAAGTTAGTCTATGGCTACACCTTC. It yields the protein CASRRIKLVYGYTF.

The CDR3 here is CASSRTGRVGEKLFF. The CDR3, as DNA: TGTGCCAGCAGTCGTACAGGGCGGGTCGGTGAAAAACTGTTTTTT. The chain recombines TRBV7-9 with TRBJ1-4; maybe TRBD1 (6 bases). The germline gives CDR1 SEHNR, CDR2 FQNEAQ (reference sequence). Deletions cut 6 bases from V and 7 bases from J, with 18 bases between. The CDR3 sequence is 15 residues long.

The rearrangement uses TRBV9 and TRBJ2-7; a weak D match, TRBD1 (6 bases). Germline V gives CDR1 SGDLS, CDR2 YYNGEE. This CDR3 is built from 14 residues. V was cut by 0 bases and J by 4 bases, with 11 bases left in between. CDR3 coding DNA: TGTGCCAGCAGCGTAGGGGGCAGGGGTTACGAGCAGTACTTC. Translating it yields CASSVGGRGYEQYF.

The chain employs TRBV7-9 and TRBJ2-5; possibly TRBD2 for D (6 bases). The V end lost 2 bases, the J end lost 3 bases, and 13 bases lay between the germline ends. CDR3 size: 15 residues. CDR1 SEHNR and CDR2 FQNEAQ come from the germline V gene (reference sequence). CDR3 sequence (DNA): TGTGCCAGCAGCTTATTAGAGGGCGGGAAAGAGACCCAGTACTTC. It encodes CASSLLEGGKETQYF.

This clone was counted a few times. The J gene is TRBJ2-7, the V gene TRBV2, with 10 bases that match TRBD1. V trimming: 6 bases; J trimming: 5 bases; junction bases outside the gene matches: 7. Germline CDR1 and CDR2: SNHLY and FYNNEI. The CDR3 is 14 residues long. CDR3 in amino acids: CASRKTGGLNEQYF. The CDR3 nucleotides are TGTGCCAGCAGGAAGACAGGGGGCCTCAACGAGCAGTACTTC.

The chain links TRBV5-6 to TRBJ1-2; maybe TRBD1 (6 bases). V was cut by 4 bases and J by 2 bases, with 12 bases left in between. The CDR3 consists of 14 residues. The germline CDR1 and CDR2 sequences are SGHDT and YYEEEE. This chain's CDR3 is CASSPGTPNYGYTF. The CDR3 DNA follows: TGTGCCAGCAGCCCCGGGACACCCAACTATGGCTACACCTTC.

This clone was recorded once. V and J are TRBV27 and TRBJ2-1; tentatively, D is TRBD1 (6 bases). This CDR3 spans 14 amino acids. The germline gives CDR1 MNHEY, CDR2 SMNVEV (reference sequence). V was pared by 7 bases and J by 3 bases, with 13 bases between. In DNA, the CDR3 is TGTGCCAGCAACCTAGGGGGAGTCTACAATGAGCAGTTCTTC. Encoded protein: CASNLGGVYNEQFF.

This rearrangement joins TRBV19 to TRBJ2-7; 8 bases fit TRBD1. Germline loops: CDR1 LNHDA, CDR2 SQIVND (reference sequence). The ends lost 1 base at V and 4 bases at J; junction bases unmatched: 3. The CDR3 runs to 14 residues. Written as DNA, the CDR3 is TGTGCCAGTAGTATAGCTGGACAGGGATACGAGCAGTACTTC. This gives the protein CASSIAGQGYEQYF.

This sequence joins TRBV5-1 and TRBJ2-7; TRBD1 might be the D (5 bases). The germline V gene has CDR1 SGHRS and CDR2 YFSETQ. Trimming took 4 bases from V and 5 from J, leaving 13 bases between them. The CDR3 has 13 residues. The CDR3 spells CASSPFQGHEQYF. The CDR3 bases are TGCGCCAGCAGCCCATTCCAGGGTCACGAGCAGTACTTC.

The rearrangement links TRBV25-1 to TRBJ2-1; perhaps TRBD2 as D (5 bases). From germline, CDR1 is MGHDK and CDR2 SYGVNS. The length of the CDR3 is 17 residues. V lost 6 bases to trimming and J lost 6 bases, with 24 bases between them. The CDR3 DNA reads TGTGCCAGCAGGAATGAACGGTTGGCGGGCGAACGCAATGAGCAGTTCTTC. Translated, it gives CASRNERLAGERNEQFF.

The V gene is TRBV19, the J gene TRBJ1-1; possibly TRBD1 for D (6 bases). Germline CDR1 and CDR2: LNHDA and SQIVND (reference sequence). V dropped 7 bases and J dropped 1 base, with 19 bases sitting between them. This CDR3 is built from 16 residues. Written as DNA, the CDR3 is TGTGCCAGTACTAGGGCAAGGGGGAAGGGGAACACTGAAGCTTTCTTT. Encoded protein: CASTRARGKGNTEAFF.

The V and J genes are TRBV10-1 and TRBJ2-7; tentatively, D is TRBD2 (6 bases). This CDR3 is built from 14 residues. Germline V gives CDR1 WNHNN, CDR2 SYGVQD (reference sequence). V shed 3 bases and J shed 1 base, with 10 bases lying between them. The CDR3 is CASSDSAGSYEQYF. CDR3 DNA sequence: TGCGCCAGCAGTGACTCCGCGGGGTCCTACGAGCAGTACTTC.

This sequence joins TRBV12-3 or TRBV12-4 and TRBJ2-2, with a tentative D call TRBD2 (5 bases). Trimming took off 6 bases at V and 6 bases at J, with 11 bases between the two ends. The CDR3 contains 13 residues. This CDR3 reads CASREGLAGELFF. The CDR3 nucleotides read TGTGCCAGCAGAGAGGGTTTAGCCGGGGAGCTGTTTTTT.

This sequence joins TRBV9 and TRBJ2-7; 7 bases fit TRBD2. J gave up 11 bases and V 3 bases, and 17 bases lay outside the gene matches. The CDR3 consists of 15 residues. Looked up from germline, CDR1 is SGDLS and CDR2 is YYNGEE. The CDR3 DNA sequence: TGTGCCAGCAGCGCTAGCGGTACGTGGAACTCGAGGGAGTACTTC. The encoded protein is CASSASGTWNSREYF.